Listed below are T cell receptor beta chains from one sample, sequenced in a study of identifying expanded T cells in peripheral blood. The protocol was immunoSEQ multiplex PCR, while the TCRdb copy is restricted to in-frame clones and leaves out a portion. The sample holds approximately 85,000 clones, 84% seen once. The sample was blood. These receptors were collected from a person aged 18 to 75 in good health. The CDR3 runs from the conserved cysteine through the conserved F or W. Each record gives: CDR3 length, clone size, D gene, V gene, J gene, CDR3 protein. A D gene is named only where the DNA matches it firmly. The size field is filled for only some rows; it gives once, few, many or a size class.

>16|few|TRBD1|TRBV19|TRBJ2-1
CASRLTGDPTYNEQFF
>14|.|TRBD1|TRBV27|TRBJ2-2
CASKKGAGTGELFF
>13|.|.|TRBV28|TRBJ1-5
CASSFTGNQPQHF
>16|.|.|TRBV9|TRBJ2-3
CASSPRTEPLWDTQYF
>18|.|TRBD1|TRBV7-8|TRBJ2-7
CASSSSQQGARHGYEQYF
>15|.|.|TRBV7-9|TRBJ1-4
CASSFGTADNEKLFF
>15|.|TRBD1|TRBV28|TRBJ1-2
CASSFFRDSYYGYTF
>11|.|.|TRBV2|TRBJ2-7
CASKQGYEQYF
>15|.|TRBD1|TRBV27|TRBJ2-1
CASSLSGTGFDEQFF
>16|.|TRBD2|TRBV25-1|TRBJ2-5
CASSSPTSGSGETQYF
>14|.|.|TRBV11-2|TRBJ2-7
CASSLDSAVYEQYF
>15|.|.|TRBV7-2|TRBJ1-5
CASSLASGVAQPQHF
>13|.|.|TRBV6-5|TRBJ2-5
CASSYSPKETQYF
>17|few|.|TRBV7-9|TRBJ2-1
CASSSNEMGALGNEQFF
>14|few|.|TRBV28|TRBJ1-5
CASSLPLSNQPQHF
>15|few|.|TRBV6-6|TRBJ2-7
CASSRGSRETGEQYF
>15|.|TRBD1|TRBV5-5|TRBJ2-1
CASSLSGTGGYEQFF
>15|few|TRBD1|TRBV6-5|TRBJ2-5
CASSLGTGIRETQYF
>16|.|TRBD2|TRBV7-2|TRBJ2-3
CASSRNGGTTSDTQYF
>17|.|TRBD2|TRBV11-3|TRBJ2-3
CASSLGLSGSSTDTQYF
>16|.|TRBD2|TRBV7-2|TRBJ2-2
CASSLLAGEGTGELFF
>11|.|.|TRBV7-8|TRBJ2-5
CASSFQETQYF